Listed here are 24 T cell receptor beta chains from one sample, sequenced in a study of beta chain features in type 1 diabetes. Expressed TCRB transcripts were sequenced because the isolated RNA had all been reverse transcribed beforehand. The assay was immunoSEQ multiplex PCR, and TCRdb's table has in-frame clones only and misses some. The table has some 400,000 clones, roughly 16% seen once. Sample: naive CD4+ T cells from blood. Receptors originate from a woman between 18 and 29 years old in good health.

The chain couples TRBV16 to TRBJ1-1; D is undetermined. Germline-derived CDR1 and CDR2 are KGHSY and FQNENV. Between the trimmed V and J ends, which lost 1 base and 1 base, there was a span of 10 bases. The CDR3 sequence is 15 residues long. The CDR3 nucleotides are TGTGCCAGCAGCCAATTGGGCCGTTGGAACACTGAAGCTTTCTTT. This gives the protein CASSQLGRWNTEAFF.

This clone came up a few times. The chain joins TRBV2 to TRBJ2-1, with 9 bases that match TRBD2. Germline loops: CDR1 SNHLY, CDR2 FYNNEI. The CDR3 has 15 amino acids. V gave up 6 bases and J gave up 1 base; unmatched junction bases: 4. The CDR3 bases are TGTGCCAGCAGGTTGGCGGGAGGGTCCTACAATGAGCAGTTCTTC. Its translation is CASRLAGGSYNEQFF.

Points on this clone: Other DNA sequences from this sample encode an identical CDR3 as well. The chain has TRBV4-3 and TRBJ2-5; D is possibly TRBD2 (5 bases). Germline V gene lookup returns CDR1 LGHNA and CDR2 YSLEER. CDR3 size: 13 residues. V dropped 0 bases and J dropped 4 bases, with 6 bases sitting between them. The CDR3 sequence: CASSQDRGETQYF. CDR3 bases: TGCGCCAGCAGCCAAGACCGGGGAGAGACCCAGTACTTC.

The V call is TRBV5-4, the J call TRBJ2-5; TRBD2 aligns across 7 bases. Per germline, CDR1 SGHNT and CDR2 YYREEE (reference sequence). Trimming took 3 bases from V and 4 from J; bases not matched to a gene: 6. The CDR3 runs to 14 residues. CDR3 sequence reads: CASSSAGEGETQYF. The CDR3 DNA follows: TGTGCCAGCAGCTCTGCGGGAGAAGGAGAGACCCAGTACTTC.

This clone was picked up a small number of times. The V gene is TRBV15, the J gene TRBJ2-2, with D unresolved. Germline V CDR1 and CDR2: LNHNV, YYDKDF (reference sequence). The CDR3 runs 14 residues. With 0 bases removed from V and 7 bases from J, the gap between germline ends came to 9 bases. The CDR3 DNA reads TGTGCCACCAGCAGAGAATCGGCGGACGGGGAGCTGTTTTTT. Protein: CATSRESADGELFF.

This clone was detected once. The J gene is TRBJ2-2, the V gene TRBV29-1; 9 positions agree with TRBD1. The CDR3 is 13 residues long. Germline trimming cut 6 bases from V and 7 bases from J; bases unmatched to any gene: 6. Germline assignment: CDR1 SQVTM and CDR2 ANQGSEA. CDR3 region: CSVVTGGGGELFF. The CDR3 nucleotides are TGCAGCGTCGTCACAGGGGGCGGCGGGGAGCTGTTTTTT.

The chain employs TRBV28 and TRBJ1-2; TRBD1 aligns across 9 bases. The CDR3 spans 14 residues. Germline trimming cut 6 bases from V and 8 bases from J; bases unmatched to any gene: 10. Germline CDR1 is MDHEN and CDR2 is SYDVKM. The CDR3 protein is CASSRGTGNLGYTF. Written as DNA, the CDR3 is TGTGCCAGCAGCCGCGGGACAGGGAATTTAGGCTACACCTTC.

The chain couples TRBV23-1 to TRBJ1-3, with a possible D match to TRBD1 (5 bases). TRBV23-1 falls under the ORF class, with uncertain function. V shed 6 bases and J shed 1 base, with 10 bases lying between them. The CDR3 has 14 residues. The CDR3 coding sequence is TGCGCCAGCAGCAAGACAGAGTCTGGAAACACCATATATTTT. Protein sequence: CASSKTESGNTIYF.

This clone showed up just a few times. The gene calls are TRBV30 and TRBJ1-1; no firm D call. Trimming pared 2 bases from V and 1 base from J, leaving 5 bases between. The germline CDR1 and CDR2 sequences are GTSNPN and SVGIG (reference sequence). The CDR3 is 12 amino acids. CDR3 region: CAWSQANTEAFF. The CDR3 DNA reads as TGTGCCTGGAGTCAGGCGAACACTGAAGCTTTCTTT.

V and J are TRBV7-2 and TRBJ1-4; a possible D gene is TRBD1 (5 bases). Trimming removed 5 bases from V and 0 bases from J, with 10 bases in between. The CDR3 sequence is 15 residues long. Per germline, CDR1 SGHTA and CDR2 FQGNSA. The CDR3 reads CASSRQMSTNEKLFF. CDR3 DNA: TGTGCCAGCAGCCGACAGATGTCAACTAATGAAAAACTGTTTTTT.

The rearrangement links TRBV12-2 to TRBJ2-7; the DNA was not compared with TRBD2, the D call given in the table. TRBV12-2 is an annotated pseudogene. CDR3 length: 14 residues. Here the CDR3 DNA reads TGTGCAAGTCGCCCTAGCGGGAGCTCCTACGAGCAGTACTTC. This encodes CASRPSGSSYEQYF.

The rearrangement uses TRBV19 and TRBJ1-1; D not certain. The germline V and J ends were trimmed by 9 bases and 0 bases, with 8 bases remaining between them. The germline CDR1 and CDR2 sequences are LNHDA and SQIVND (reference sequence). This CDR3 region has 12 residues. The CDR3 loop reads CASYNMNTEAFF. The CDR3 nucleotides read TGTGCCAGCTATAATATGAACACTGAAGCTTTCTTT.

The chain links TRBV4-1 to TRBJ2-6, with a possible D match to TRBD1 (6 bases). Germline assignment: CDR1 MGHRA and CDR2 YSYEKL. Trimming shortened V by 2 bases and J by 0 bases, and 14 bases separated the two germline ends. The CDR3 consists of 18 residues. This chain's CDR3 is CASSQPGHIGSGANVLTF. The CDR3 DNA sequence: TGCGCCAGCAGCCAACCGGGACATATTGGCTCTGGGGCCAACGTCCTGACTTTC.

The V gene is TRBV5-1, the J gene TRBJ1-2, with D unclear. V dropped 0 bases and J dropped 7 bases, with 10 bases sitting between them. CDR1 SGHRS and CDR2 YFSETQ come from the germline V gene. The length of the CDR3 is 13 residues. The CDR3 is CASSLVADSGYTF. The CDR3 nucleotides are TGCGCCAGCAGCTTGGTGGCAGACTCTGGCTACACCTTC.

J is TRBJ2-5 and V is TRBV13; a possible D gene is TRBD2 (7 bases). Per the germline V gene, CDR1 is PRHDT and CDR2 is FYEKMQ (reference sequence). The CDR3 is 14 amino acids. V gave up 1 base and J gave up 6 bases, with 12 bases separating them. Here the CDR3 reads CASSLARGTKTQYF. The CDR3 coding sequence is TGTGCCAGCAGCTTAGCGCGGGGGACAAAGACCCAGTACTTC.

As to this clone: In the same sample, other DNA sequences code for this CDR3. The chain couples TRBV28 to TRBJ2-7, with D maybe TRBD1 (6 bases). V was trimmed by 5 bases and J by 3 bases, leaving 8 bases between them. This CDR3 region has 12 residues. The germline V gene encodes CDR1 MDHEN and CDR2 SYDVKM. The CDR3 here is CASSQDSYEQYF. The CDR3 DNA is TGTGCCAGCAGTCAGGACAGCTACGAGCAGTACTTC. Full variable domain (outside the CDR3, taken from reference TRBV28 and TRBJ2-7): DVKVTQSSRYLVKRTGEKVFLECVQDMDHENMFWYRQDPGLGLRLIYFSYDVKMKEKGDIPEGYSVSREKKERFSLILESASTNQTSMYLCASSQDSYEQYFGPGTRLTVT.

The gene calls are TRBV7-2 and TRBJ2-2; D remains ambiguous. Trimming removed 5 bases at V and 6 bases at J, with 7 bases between. The length of the CDR3 is 12 residues. In germline, CDR1 is SGHTA, CDR2 FQGNSA. Written as DNA, the CDR3 is TGTGCCAGCAGCCCGACATCCGGGGAGCTGTTTTTT. Encoded protein: CASSPTSGELFF.

The chain employs TRBV30 and TRBJ2-3; D is uncertain. Germline V CDR1 and CDR2: GTSNPN, SVGIG (reference sequence). The ends were cut back, 0 bases at V and 8 bases at J, with 6 bases in the middle. The CDR3 length is 11 residues. The CDR3 loop is CAWSVPGTQYF. DNA for the CDR3: TGTGCCTGGAGTGTACCGGGTACGCAGTATTTT. Looking up the rest from reference TRBV30 and TRBJ2-3 gives the full variable domain: SQTIHQWPATLVQPVGSPLSLECTVEGTSNPNLYWYRQAAGRGLQLLFYSVGIGQISSEVPQNLSASRPQDRQFILSSKKLLLSDSGFYLCAWSVPGTQYFGPGTRLTVL.

In this sample, this clone turned up a few times. This rearrangement joins TRBV7-9 to TRBJ2-7; D may be TRBD2 (6 bases). Germline CDR1 reads SEHNR; CDR2 reads FQNEAQ (reference sequence). This CDR3 has 15 residues. V lost 1 base and J lost 3, with 13 bases in between. CDR3 region: CASSLVRDFHYEQYF. The DNA for the CDR3 is TGTGCCAGCAGCTTAGTTAGGGACTTCCACTACGAGCAGTACTTC.

This chain connects TRBV9 to TRBJ2-5; tentative D call: TRBD2 (6 bases). The germline gives CDR1 SGDLS, CDR2 YYNGEE. Trimming cost V 4 bases and J 11 bases, with 18 bases left between them. The CDR3 totals 13 residues. In DNA form, the CDR3 reads TGTGCCAGCAGCCCCGGCGGGACGGTTTCACAGTACTTC. The encoded protein is CASSPGGTVSQYF.

The chain employs TRBV5-1 and TRBJ1-1, with D hard to call. CDR1 SGHRS and CDR2 YFSETQ come from the germline V gene. This CDR3 spans 13 amino acids. Trimming removed 1 base at V and 2 bases at J, with 6 bases between. CDR3 sequence reads: CASSLLGNTEAFF. The CDR3 region has the DNA TGCGCCAGCAGCTTGTTGGGCAACACTGAAGCTTTCTTT.

This clone was seen only a few times. This rearrangement joins TRBV5-1 to TRBJ2-7; D might be TRBD1 (6 bases). Germline CDR1 SGHRS, CDR2 YFSETQ. V lost 2 bases, J lost 2 bases, and 20 bases lay in between. There are 17 residues in the CDR3. Here the CDR3 DNA reads TGCGCCAGCAGCTTAAGGTCACAGGGAGTAGTTACCTACGAGCAGTACTTC. Amino acids: CASSLRSQGVVTYEQYF.

J is TRBJ1-2 and V is TRBV5-1; no clear D gene. V lost 2 bases and J lost 4, with 9 bases in between. Germline V gene lookup returns CDR1 SGHRS and CDR2 YFSETQ. This CDR3 contains 13 residues. The CDR3 protein is CASSLGRGYGYTF. The DNA of the CDR3 is TGCGCCAGCAGCTTAGGCAGAGGCTATGGCTACACCTTC.

CDR3 coding DNA: TGCGCCAGCAGTCAATCATGGGACAACCTCTATGGCTACACCTTC. Protein product: CASSQSWDNLYGYTF. This chain connects TRBV4-3 to TRBJ1-2, with D perhaps matching TRBD1 (6 bases). CDR3 size: 15 residues. The V end was cut by 6 bases, the J end by 4 bases, with 18 bases between. Germline-derived CDR1 and CDR2 are LGHNA and YSLEER.